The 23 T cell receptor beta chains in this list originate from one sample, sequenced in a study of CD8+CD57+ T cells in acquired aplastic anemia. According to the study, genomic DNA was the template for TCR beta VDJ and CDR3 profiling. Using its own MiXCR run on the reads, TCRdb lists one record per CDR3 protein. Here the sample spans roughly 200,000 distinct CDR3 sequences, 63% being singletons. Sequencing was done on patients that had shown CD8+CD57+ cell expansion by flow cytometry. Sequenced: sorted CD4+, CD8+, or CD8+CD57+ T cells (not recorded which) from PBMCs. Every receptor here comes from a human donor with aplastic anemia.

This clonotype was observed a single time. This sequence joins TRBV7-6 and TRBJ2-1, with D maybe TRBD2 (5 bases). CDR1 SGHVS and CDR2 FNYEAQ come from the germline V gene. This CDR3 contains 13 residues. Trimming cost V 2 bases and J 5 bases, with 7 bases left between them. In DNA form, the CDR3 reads TGTGCCAGCAGCTTATGGGGAGACAATGAGCAGTTCTTC. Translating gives CASSLWGDNEQFF. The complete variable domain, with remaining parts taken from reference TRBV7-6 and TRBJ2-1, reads GAGVSQSPRYKVTKRGQDVALRCDPISGHVSLYWYRQALGQGPEFLTYFNYEAQQDKSGLPNDRFSAERPEGSISTLTIQRTEQRDSAMYRCASSLWGDNEQFFGPGTRLTVL.

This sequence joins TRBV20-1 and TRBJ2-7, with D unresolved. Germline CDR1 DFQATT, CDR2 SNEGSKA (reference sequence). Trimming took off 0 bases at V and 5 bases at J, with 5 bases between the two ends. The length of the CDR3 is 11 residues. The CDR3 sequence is CSARDLDEQYF. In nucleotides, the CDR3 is TGCAGTGCTAGAGATCTCGACGAGCAGTACTTC.

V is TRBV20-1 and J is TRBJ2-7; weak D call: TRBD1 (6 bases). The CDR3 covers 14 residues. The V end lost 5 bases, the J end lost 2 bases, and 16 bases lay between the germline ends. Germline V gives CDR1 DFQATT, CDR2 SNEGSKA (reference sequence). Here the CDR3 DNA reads TGCAGTGCTTCAGGACAGTCCTTGGCCTACGAGCAGTACTTC. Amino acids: CSASGQSLAYEQYF.

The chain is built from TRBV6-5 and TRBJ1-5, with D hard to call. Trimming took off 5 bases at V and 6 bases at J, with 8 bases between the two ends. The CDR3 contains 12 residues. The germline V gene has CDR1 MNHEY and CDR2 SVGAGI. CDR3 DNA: TGTGCCAGCAGTCCTCTAGGTCAGCCCCAGCATTTT. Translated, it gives CASSPLGQPQHF.

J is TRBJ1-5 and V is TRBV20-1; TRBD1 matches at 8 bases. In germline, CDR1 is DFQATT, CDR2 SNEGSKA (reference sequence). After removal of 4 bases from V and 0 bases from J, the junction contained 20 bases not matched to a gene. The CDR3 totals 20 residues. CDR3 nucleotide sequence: TGCAGTGCTATCCAACTCCCGGGACAGGCGCCCGTGCATAGCAATCAGCCCCAGCATTTT. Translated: CSAIQLPGQAPVHSNQPQHF.

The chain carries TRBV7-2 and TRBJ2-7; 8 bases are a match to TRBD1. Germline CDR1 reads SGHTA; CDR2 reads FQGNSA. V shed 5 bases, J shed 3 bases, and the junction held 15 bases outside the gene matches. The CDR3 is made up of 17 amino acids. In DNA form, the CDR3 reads TGTGCCAGCAGCAGATATACCACAGGGGGTGGTTACTACGAGCAGTACTTC. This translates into CASSRYTTGGGYYEQYF.

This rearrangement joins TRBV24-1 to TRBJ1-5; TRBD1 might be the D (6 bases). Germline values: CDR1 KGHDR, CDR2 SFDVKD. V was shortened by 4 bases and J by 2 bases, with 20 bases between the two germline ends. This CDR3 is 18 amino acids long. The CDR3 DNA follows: TGTGCCACCAGTGACACTAAGGACAGAGGTGGAGGCAATCAGCCCCAGCATTTT. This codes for CATSDTKDRGGGNQPQHF.

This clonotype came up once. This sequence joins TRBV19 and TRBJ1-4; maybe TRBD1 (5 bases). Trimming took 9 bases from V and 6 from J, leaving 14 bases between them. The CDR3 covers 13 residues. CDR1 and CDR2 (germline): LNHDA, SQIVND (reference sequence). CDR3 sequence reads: CASSGPGYEKLFF. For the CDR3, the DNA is TGTGCCAGCTCAGGGCCAGGATATGAAAAACTGTTTTTT.

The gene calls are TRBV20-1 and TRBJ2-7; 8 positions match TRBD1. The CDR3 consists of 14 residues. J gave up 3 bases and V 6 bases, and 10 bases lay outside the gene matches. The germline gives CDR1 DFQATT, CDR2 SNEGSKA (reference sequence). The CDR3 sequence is CSALMDRAHYEQYF. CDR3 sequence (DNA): TGCAGTGCCCTCATGGACAGGGCCCACTACGAGCAGTACTTC.

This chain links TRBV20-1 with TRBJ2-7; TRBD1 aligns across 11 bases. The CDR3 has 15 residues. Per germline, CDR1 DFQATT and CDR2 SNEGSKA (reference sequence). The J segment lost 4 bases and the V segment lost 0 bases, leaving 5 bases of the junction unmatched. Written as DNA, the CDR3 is TGCAGTGCTAGAGATAGGGACAGGGGGTTATACGAGCAGTACTTC. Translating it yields CSARDRDRGLYEQYF.

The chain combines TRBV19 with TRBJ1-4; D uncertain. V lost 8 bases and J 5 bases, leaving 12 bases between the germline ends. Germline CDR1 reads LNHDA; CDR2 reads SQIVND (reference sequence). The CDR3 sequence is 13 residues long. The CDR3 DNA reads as TGTGCCAGTTCGGAAGAACCGAATGAAAAACTGTTTTTT. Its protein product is CASSEEPNEKLFF.

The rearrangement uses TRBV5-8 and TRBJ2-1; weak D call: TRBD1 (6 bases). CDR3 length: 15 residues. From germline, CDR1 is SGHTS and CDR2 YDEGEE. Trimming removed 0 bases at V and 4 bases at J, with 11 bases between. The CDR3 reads CASSLGTVLYNEQFF. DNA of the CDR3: TGTGCCAGCAGCTTGGGGACAGTGCTTTACAATGAGCAGTTCTTC.

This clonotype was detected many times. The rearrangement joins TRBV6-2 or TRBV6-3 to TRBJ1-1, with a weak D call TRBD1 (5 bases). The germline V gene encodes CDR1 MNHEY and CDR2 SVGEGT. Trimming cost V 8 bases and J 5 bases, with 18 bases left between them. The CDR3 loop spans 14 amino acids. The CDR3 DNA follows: TGTGCCAGCGAATCGCAGGGCCCGTGGACTGAAGCTTTCTTT. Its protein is CASESQGPWTEAFF.

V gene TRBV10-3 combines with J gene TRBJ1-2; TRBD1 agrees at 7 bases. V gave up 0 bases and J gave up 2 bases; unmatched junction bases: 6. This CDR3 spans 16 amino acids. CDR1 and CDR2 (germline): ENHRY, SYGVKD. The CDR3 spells CAISESSVTGNYGYTF. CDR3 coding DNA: TGTGCCATCAGTGAGTCTTCAGTGACAGGGAACTATGGCTACACCTTC.

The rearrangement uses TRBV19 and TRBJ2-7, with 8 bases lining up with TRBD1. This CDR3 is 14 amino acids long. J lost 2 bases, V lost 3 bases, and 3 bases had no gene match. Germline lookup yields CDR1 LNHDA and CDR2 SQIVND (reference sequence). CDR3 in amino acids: CASSITGGTYEQYF. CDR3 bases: TGTGCCAGTAGTATTACAGGGGGGACCTACGAGCAGTACTTC.

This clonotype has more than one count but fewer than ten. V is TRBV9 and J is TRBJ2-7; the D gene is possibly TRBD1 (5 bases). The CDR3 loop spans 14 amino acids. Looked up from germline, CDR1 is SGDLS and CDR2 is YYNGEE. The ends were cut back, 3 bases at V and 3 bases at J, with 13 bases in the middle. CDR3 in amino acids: CASSAFDDSYEQYF. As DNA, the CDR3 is TGTGCCAGCAGCGCCTTCGATGACAGCTACGAGCAGTACTTC.

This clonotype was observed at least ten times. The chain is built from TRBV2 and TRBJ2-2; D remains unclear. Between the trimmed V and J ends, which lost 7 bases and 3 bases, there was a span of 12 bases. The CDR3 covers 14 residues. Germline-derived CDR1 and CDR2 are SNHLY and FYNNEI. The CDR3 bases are TGTGCCAGCACGGGCGAGTCATACACCGGGGAGCTGTTTTTT. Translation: CASTGESYTGELFF.

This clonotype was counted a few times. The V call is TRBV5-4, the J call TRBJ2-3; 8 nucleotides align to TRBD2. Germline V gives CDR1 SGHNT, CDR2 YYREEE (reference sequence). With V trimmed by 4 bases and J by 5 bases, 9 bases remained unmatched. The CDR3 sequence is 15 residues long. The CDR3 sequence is CASSTYGGGGDTQYF. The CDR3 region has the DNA TGTGCCAGCAGCACCTACGGGGGGGGCGGAGATACGCAGTATTTT.

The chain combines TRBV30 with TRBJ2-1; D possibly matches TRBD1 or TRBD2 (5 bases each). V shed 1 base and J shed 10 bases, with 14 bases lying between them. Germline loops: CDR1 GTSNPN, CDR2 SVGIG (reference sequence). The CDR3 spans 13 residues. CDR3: CAWSDGANKEQFF. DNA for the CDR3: TGTGCCTGGAGTGACGGGGCGAATAAGGAGCAGTTCTTC.

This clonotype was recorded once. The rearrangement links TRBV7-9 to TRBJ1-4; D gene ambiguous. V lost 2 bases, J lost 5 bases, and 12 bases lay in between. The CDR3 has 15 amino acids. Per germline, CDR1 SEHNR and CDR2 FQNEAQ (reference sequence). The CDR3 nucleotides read TGTGCCAGCAGCTTATGGGCAGTAAGGAATGAAAAACTGTTTTTT. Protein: CASSLWAVRNEKLFF.

The CDR3 bases are TGCAGTTTACGTCCGAGCCTGAACACTGAAGCTTTCTTT. This translates into CSLRPSLNTEAFF. The rearrangement uses TRBV20-1 and TRBJ1-1; D is unresolved. The V and J ends lost 8 bases and 0 bases respectively, with 13 bases between them. The length of the CDR3 is 13 residues. The germline V gene encodes CDR1 DFQATT and CDR2 SNEGSKA (reference sequence).

For the CDR3, the DNA is TGCGCCAGCAGCCAAGAGGGAGACGGGGAGCTGTTTTTT. Translated, it gives CASSQEGDGELFF. The chain has TRBV4-1 and TRBJ2-2, with D possibly being TRBD2 (5 bases). Germline values: CDR1 MGHRA, CDR2 YSYEKL. Between the trimmed V and J ends, which lost 0 bases and 7 bases, there was a span of 6 bases. The CDR3 consists of 13 residues.

The CDR3 is CASRTGADQPQHF. Here the CDR3 DNA reads TGCGCCAGCAGGACAGGGGCAGACCAGCCCCAGCATTTT. V and J are TRBV5-1 and TRBJ1-5, with 8 nucleotides matching TRBD1. J gave up 7 bases and V 5 bases, and 5 bases lay outside the gene matches. Germline V gene data show CDR1 as SGHRS and CDR2 as YFSETQ. CDR3 length: 13 amino acids.